This T cell receptor (beta chain) is drawn from a study of response to subunit inactivated influenza vaccine. Study-wide results and caveats: There was a suggestion from the authors that each seasonal influenza vaccination recruits few new T cells.

This clonotype has more than one count but fewer than ten. What it binds is unknown. TCRdb processed the RT-PCR reads anew with MiXCR; each CDR3 protein has one entry. Seen here are about 180,000 distinct CDR3 sequences, approximately 8.7% observed once, and the top ten hold about a tenth. Losses at the gene ends were 3 bases for V and 1 base for J; bases not matched to a gene: 2. The CDR3 is made up of 13 amino acids. Germline lookup yields CDR1 GTSNPN and CDR2 SVGIG (reference sequence). The receptor comes from a man in his forties or fifties who received an inactivated influenza vaccine. The chain employs TRBV30 and TRBJ1-1; 7 nucleotides line up with TRBD1. The input for sequencing was non-naive T cells sorted from PBMCs, taken on the day of vaccination. The CDR3 DNA follows: TGTGCCTGGAGGAGGACAGGGAACACTGAAGCTTTCTTT. Its protein is CAWRRTGNTEAFF.